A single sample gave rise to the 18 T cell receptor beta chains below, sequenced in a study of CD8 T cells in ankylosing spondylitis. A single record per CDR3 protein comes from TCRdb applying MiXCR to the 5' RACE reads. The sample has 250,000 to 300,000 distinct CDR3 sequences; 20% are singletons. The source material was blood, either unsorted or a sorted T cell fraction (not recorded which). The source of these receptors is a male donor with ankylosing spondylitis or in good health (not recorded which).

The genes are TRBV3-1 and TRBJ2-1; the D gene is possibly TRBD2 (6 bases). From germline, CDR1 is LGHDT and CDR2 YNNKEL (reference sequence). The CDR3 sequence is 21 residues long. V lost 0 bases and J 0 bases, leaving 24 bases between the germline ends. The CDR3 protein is CASSQDRLGPIPGSSYNEQFF. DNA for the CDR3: TGTGCCAGCAGCCAAGATCGGTTGGGGCCGATTCCCGGGAGCTCCTACAATGAGCAGTTCTTC.

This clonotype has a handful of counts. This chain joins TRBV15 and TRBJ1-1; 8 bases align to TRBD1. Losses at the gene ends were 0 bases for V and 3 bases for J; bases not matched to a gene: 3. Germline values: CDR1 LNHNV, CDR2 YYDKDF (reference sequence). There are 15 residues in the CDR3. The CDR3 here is CATSRDRDRYTEAFF. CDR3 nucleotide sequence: TGTGCCACCAGCAGAGATCGGGACAGGTACACTGAAGCTTTCTTT. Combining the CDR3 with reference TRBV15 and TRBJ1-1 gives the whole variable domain DAMVIQNPRYQVTQFGKPVTLSCSQTLNHNVMYWYQQKSSQAPKLLFHYYDKDFNNEADTPDNFQSRRPNTSFCFLDIRSPGLGDTAMYLCATSRDRDRYTEAFFGQGTRLTVV.

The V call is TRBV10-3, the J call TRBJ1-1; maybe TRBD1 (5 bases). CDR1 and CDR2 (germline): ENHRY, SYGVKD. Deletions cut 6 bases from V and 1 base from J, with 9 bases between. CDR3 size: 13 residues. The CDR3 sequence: CAIRMTENTEAFF. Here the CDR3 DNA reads TGTGCCATCAGAATGACAGAGAACACTGAAGCTTTCTTT.

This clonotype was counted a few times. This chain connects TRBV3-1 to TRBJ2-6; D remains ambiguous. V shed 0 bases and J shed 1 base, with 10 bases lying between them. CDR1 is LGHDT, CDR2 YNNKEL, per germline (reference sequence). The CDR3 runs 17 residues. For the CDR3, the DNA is TGTGCCAGCAGCCAAGAGATTAGTGCATCTGGGGCCAACGTCCTGACTTTC. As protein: CASSQEISASGANVLTF.

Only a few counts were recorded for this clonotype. The CDR3 reads CASGTGGLGSLYEQYV. Here the CDR3 DNA reads TGTGCCAGCGGGACAGGGGGACTAGGTTCTCTTTACGAGCAGTACGTC. V is TRBV28 and J is TRBJ2-7; 11 nucleotides match TRBD1. This CDR3 has 16 amino acids. CDR1 and CDR2 (germline): MDHEN, SYDVKM. Germline trimming cut 8 bases from V and 4 bases from J; bases unmatched to any gene: 13.

The CDR3: CASSVSGSDEKLFF. The CDR3, as DNA: TGCGCCAGCAGTGTAAGCGGATCGGATGAAAAACTGTTTTTT. The V call is TRBV5-1, the J call TRBJ1-4; no clear D gene. Trimming left V 5 bases short and J 6 bases short, with 14 bases between. The CDR3 loop spans 14 amino acids. The V gene's germline CDR1 is SGHRS and CDR2 YFSETQ.

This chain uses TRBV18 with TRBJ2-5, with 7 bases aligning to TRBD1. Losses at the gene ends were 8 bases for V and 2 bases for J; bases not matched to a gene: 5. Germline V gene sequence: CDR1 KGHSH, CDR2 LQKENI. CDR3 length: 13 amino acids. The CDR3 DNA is TGTGCCAGCGGGCAGGGACAGCAAGAGACCCAGTACTTC. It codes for CASGQGQQETQYF. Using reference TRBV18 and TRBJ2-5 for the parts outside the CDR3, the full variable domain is NAGVMQNPRHLVRRRGQEARLRCSPMKGHSHVYWYRQLPEEGLKFMVYLQKENIIDESGMPKERFSAEFPKEGPSILRIQQVVRGDSAAYFCASGQGQQETQYFGPGTRLLVL.

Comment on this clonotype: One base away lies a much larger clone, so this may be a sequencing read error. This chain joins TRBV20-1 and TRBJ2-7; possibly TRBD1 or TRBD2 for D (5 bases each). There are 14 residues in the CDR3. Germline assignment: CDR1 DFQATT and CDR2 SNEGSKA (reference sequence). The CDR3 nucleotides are TGCAGTGCTAGGGCGAGGGGCGGAACCTACGTGCAGTACGTC. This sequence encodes CSARARGGTYVQYV.

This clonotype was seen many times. This chain's CDR3 is CASSQWGQETQYF. CDR3 in DNA: TGCGCCAGCAGCCAATGGGGACAAGAGACCCAGTACTTC. The chain employs TRBV4-1 and TRBJ2-5; D gene unclear. V was cut by 2 bases and J by 2 bases, with 6 bases left in between. Germline V gene lookup returns CDR1 MGHRA and CDR2 YSYEKL. CDR3 length: 13 amino acids.

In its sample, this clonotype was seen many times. CDR3 loop: CSGWVREGATDTQYF. As DNA, the CDR3 is TGCAGCGGTTGGGTTAGGGAGGGAGCCACAGATACGCAGTATTTT. The rearrangement links TRBV29-1 to TRBJ2-3; 7 nucleotides align to TRBD2. V was pared by 7 bases and J by 2 bases, with 12 bases of the junction left unmatched. Looked up from germline, CDR1 is SQVTM and CDR2 is ANQGSEA. This CDR3 is built from 15 residues.

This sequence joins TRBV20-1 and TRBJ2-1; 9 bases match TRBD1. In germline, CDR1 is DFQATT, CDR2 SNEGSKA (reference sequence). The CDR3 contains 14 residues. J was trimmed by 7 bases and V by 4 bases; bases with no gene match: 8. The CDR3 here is CSATPGQGKNEQFF. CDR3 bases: TGCAGTGCTACACCGGGACAGGGCAAGAATGAGCAGTTCTTC.

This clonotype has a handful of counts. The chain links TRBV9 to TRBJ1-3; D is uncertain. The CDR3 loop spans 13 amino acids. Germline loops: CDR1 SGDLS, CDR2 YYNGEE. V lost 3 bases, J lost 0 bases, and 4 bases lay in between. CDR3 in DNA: TGTGCCAGCAGCGGGATCTCTGGAAACACCATATATTTT. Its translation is CASSGISGNTIYF.

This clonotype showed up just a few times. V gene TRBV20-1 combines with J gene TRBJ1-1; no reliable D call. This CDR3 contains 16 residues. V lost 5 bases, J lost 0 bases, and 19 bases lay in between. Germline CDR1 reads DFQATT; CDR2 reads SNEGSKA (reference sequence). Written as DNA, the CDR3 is TGCAGTGCTCCTAATTTTTTGAACCACATGAACACTGAAGCTTTCTTT. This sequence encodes CSAPNFLNHMNTEAFF.

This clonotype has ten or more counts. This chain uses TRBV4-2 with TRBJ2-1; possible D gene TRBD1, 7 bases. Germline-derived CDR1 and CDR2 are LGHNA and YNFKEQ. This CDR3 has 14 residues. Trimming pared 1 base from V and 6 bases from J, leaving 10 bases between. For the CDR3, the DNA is TGTGCCAGCAGCCAAGCCCAGGGGGGCAATGAGCAGTTCTTC. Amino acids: CASSQAQGGNEQFF.

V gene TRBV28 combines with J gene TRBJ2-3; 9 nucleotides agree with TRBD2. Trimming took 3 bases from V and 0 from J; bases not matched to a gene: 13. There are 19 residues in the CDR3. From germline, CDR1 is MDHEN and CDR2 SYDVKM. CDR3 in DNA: TGTGCCAGCAGTTTGAGCGGGGGGTTTGGTACCCTTAGCACAGATACGCAGTATTTT. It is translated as CASSLSGGFGTLSTDTQYF.

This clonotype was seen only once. The CDR3 nucleotides read TGTGCCAGCAGCACTGAGGATCCTCAGCCCCAGCATTTT. It specifies CASSTEDPQPQHF. The chain couples TRBV7-8 to TRBJ1-5, with D unresolved. This CDR3 is 13 amino acids long. Trimming stripped 5 bases from V and 6 bases from J, with 11 bases between. Germline CDR1 SGHVS, CDR2 FQNEAQ.

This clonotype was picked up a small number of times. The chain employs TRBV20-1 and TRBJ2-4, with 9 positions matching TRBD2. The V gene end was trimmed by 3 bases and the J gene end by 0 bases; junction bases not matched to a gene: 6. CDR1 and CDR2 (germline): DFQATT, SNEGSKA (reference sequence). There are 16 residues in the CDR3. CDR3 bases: TGCAGTGCTAGGGATGAACTAGCGGGAGCCAAAAACATTCAGTACTTC. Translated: CSARDELAGAKNIQYF.

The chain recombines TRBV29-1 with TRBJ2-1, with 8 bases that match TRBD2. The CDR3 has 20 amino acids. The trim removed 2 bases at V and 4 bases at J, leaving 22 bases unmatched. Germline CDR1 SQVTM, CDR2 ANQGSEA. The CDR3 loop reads CSVERSPPDLAGTGYNEQFF. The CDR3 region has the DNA TGCAGCGTTGAACGGAGCCCCCCTGACTTAGCGGGAACGGGATACAATGAGCAGTTCTTC.